This T cell receptor (beta chain) was sequenced in a study of OX40 agonist ivuxolimab in advanced cancers. Study-wide context: The treatment was a fully human IgG2 OX40 agonist, ivuxolimab. Those treated in dose escalation had hepatocellular carcinoma, melanoma, renal cell cancer or head and neck cancer.

This clone was counted a few times. The ends were cut back, 5 bases at V and 7 bases at J, with 11 bases in the middle. The CDR3 runs 13 residues. Germline loops: CDR1 ENHRY, CDR2 SYGVKD. Repertoires were generated with immunoSEQ multiplex PCR, while TCRdb's copy carries only in-frame clones and drops some. The sample holds 98,000 or so clones; approximately 90% are singletons and the top ten take roughly 0.66%. J is TRBJ1-4 and V is TRBV10-3; D uncertain. This receptor was identified in an adult with an advanced solid tumor such as melanoma, head and neck, liver or kidney cancer. The sample was CD4+ or CD8+ T cells sorted from blood, taken in a trial of the OX40 agonist ivuxolimab. The CDR3 sequence: CAISLEEGEKLFF. The CDR3 nucleotides are TGTGCCATCAGTCTGGAAGAGGGTGAAAAACTGTTTTTT.